This T cell receptor (beta chain) is from a study of blood T cell repertoires in COVID-19. The overall study: The United States, Italy and Spain were the sources of the acute and convalescent COVID-19 samples. Sources were T cells, B-cell-depleted T cells, or PBMCs; the material itself was cDNA or gDNA.

As processed by the authors: The assay estimated nucleated cells by amplifying reference gene primers. Here immunoSEQ multiplex PCR was the method, and the copy in TCRdb shows in-frame clones only, minus some. The DNA was the basis for D and trimming; V, J and clone size are from that table. The sample lists 40,000 or so clones; around 87% were seen once. The ends lost 4 bases at V and 1 base at J; junction bases unmatched: 8. The germline V gene encodes CDR1 SGHDN and CDR2 FVKESK. The CDR3 consists of 16 residues. The sample was peripheral blood. The chain couples TRBV14 to TRBJ1-1; TRBD1 aligns across 8 bases. The receptor comes from a man younger than 40 with active or convalescent COVID-19. CDR3 amino acids: CASSPNRGMRNTEAFF. The CDR3 bases are TGTGCCAGCAGCCCCAACAGGGGGATGCGGAACACTGAAGCTTTCTTT.